What follows is one T cell receptor beta chain and its context. This specimen comes from a study of blood T cell repertoires in COVID-19. Some clones are missing from TCRdb's copy, which holds only in-frame ones; the method was immunoSEQ multiplex PCR. Of 290,000 or so clones listed, 75% to 95% are singletons. Germline V gives CDR1 MDHEN, CDR2 SYDVKM. This CDR3 has 13 residues. V shed 4 bases and J shed 3 bases, with 10 bases lying between them. The sample comprised PBMCs or T cells enriched from blood (not recorded which). The receptor was derived from a woman aged 25-40 years who had recovered from COVID-19. This chain connects TRBV28 to TRBJ2-7; tentatively, D is TRBD1 (5 bases). The CDR3 protein is CASSYRGHYEQYF. CDR3 coding DNA: TGTGCCAGCAGTTATAGGGGCCACTACGAGCAGTACTTC.